A selection of T cell receptor beta chains follows, all from one sample in a study of blood T cell repertoires in COVID-19. Assay: immunoSEQ multiplex PCR; the TCRdb copy retains only in-frame clones and omits some. The sample includes about 200,000 clones, 70% to 85% seen only once; the top ten take about 6.9%. The specimen was peripheral blood. These receptors all come from a human donor with acute or convalescent COVID-19. The donor label of this sample is uncertain. The CDR3 runs from the conserved cysteine through the conserved F or W. D genes are given only for firm matches. Size is stated for part of the rows, as once, few or many counts, or as a class when the clone is expanded.

V gene,J gene,D gene,clone size,CDR3 protein,CDR3 DNA
TRBV10-3,TRBJ1-1,NA,once,CASCGGSGTEAFF,TGTGCCTCTTGCGGGGGCTCGGGCACTGAAGCTTTCTTT
TRBV6-2/TRBV6-3,TRBJ2-7,TRBD2,NA,CASSYPTSGSYEQYF,TGTGCCAGCAGTTACCCGACTAGCGGCTCCTACGAGCAGTACTTC
TRBV19,TRBJ2-7,TRBD1,NA,CASSISGQGLEQYF,TGTGCCAGTAGTATATCGGGACAGGGGTTAGAGCAGTACTTC
TRBV6-5,TRBJ1-2,NA,NA,CASSIGSLDNYGYTF,TGTGCCAGCAGTATAGGAAGCCTAGATAACTATGGCTACACCTTC
TRBV5-4,TRBJ2-3,TRBD1,NA,CASSLDGTASTDTQYF,TGTGCCAGCAGCTTGGACGGGACAGCCTCAACAGATACGCAGTATTTT
TRBV19,TRBJ2-3,TRBD2,NA,CASRGTSGYTDTQYF,TGTGCCAGTAGAGGGACTAGCGGGTACACAGATACGCAGTATTTT
TRBV6-4,TRBJ2-1,NA,NA,CASSDGGIGNEQFF,TGTGCCAGCAGTGACGGGGGGATAGGCAATGAGCAGTTCTTC
TRBV10-2,TRBJ2-1,TRBD2,NA,CASSGGLAGSNEQFF,TGCGCCAGCAGTGGGGGACTAGCGGGGAGCAATGAGCAGTTCTTC
TRBV10-2,TRBJ2-3,NA,NA,CASSEPWSKDTQYF,TGCGCCAGCAGTGAGCCCTGGAGCAAAGATACGCAGTATTTT
TRBV19,TRBJ2-7,NA,NA,CASSIGVEGLYEQYF,TGTGCCAGTAGTATAGGCGTAGAGGGTTTATACGAGCAGTACTTC
TRBV10-3,TRBJ2-7,TRBD2,NA,CAISEGLAYRSEQYF,TGTGCCATCAGTGAGGGACTAGCGTATAGGTCCGAGCAGTACTTC
TRBV4-3,TRBJ2-4,NA,NA,CASSQTRGAKNIQYF,TGCGCCAGCAGCCAAACCAGGGGTGCCAAAAACATTCAGTACTTC
TRBV5-1,TRBJ2-2,TRBD1,NA,CASSLAGQGNTGELFF,TGCGCCAGCAGCTTGGCTGGACAGGGAAACACCGGGGAGCTGTTTTTT
TRBV5-4,TRBJ2-1,NA,NA,CASSSNGLALNEQFF,TGTGCCAGCAGCTCAAATGGGCTAGCGCTGAATGAGCAGTTCTTC
TRBV11-2,TRBJ2-3,TRBD2,NA,CASSLDRGGDTQYF,TGTGCCAGCAGCTTAGATCGGGGGGGCGATACGCAGTATTTT
TRBV7-2,TRBJ1-1,NA,NA,CASSLYGLRLAEAFF,TGTGCCAGCAGCTTATACGGCCTACGACTTGCTGAAGCTTTCTTT
TRBV19,TRBJ2-4,NA,NA,CASRPTLAKNIQYF,TGTGCCAGTAGACCGACATTAGCCAAAAACATTCAGTACTTC
TRBV5-1,TRBJ2-7,NA,NA,CASSLATGSYEQYF,TGCGCCAGCAGCTTGGCCACGGGATCCTACGAGCAGTACTTC
TRBV4-2,TRBJ2-7,TRBD2,NA,CASRPNLAGTYEQYF,TGTGCCAGCCGACCCAACCTAGCGGGAACCTACGAGCAGTACTTC
TRBV9,TRBJ1-4,NA,once,CASSVVAGINEKLFF,TGTGCCAGCAGCGTAGTGGCAGGGATTAATGAAAAACTGTTTTTT
TRBV6-5,TRBJ1-6,NA,NA,CASTNREGNSPLHF,TGTGCCAGCACCAATCGGGAGGGTAATTCACCCCTCCACTTT
TRBV7-2,TRBJ1-6,TRBD1,NA,CASSVQTGVGGSPLHF,TGTGCCAGCAGCGTTCAGACAGGGGTGGGCGGTTCACCCCTCCACTTT
TRBV18,TRBJ1-4,TRBD1,NA,CASSPGQGRLFF,TGTGCCAGCTCCCCCGGACAGGGCAGGCTGTTTTTT